This TCR beta chain was retrieved from a study of blood T cell repertoires in COVID-19. The CDR3 consists of 13 residues. Notes on this clone: At one boundary the junction diverges from the germline segment, which might be a read error.

Some clones are missing from TCRdb's copy, which holds only in-frame ones; the method was immunoSEQ multiplex PCR. Among tens of thousands of clones, over 85% were seen once, and the ten largest hold about 3%. This sequence joins TRBV12-3 or TRBV12-4 and TRBJ1-1; D possibly corresponds to TRBD1 (6 bases). The sequencing input was peripheral blood. This clonotype was obtained from a human donor in a cohort sampled during active COVID-19. Here the CDR3 DNA reads TGTGCCTGCAGGGGCCTCATGAACACTGAAGCTTTCTTT. This codes for CACRGLMNTEAFF.